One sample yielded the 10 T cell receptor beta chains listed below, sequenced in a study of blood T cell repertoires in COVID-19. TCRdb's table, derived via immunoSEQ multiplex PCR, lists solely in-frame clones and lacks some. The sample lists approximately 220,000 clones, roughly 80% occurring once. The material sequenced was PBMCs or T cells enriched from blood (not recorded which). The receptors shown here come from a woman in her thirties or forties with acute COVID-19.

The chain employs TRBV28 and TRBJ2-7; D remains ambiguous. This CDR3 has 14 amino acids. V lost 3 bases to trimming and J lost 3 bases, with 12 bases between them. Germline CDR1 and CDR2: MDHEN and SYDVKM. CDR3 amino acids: CASSLQDSIYEQYF. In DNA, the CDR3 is TGTGCCAGCAGTTTGCAGGATAGTATCTACGAGCAGTACTTC.

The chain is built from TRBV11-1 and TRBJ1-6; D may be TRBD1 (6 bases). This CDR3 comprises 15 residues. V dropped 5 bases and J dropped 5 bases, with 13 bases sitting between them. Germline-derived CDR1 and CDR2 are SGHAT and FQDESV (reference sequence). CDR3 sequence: CASSPDRRNNSPLHF. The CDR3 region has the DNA TGTGCCAGCAGCCCAGACAGGAGAAATAATTCACCCCTCCACTTT.

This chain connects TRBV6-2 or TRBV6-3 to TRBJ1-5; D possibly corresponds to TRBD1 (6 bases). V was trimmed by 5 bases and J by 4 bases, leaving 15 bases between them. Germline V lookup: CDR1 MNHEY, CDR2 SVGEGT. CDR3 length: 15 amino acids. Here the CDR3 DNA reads TGTGCCAGCAGTGCCCGACAGGTCAGAAATCAGCCCCAGCATTTT. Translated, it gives CASSARQVRNQPQHF.

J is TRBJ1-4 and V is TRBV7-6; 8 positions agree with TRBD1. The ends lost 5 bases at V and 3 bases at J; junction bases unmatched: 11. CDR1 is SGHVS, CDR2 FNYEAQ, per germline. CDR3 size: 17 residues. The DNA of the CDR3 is TGTGCCAGCAGCCAGGATCCCCCACAGGGGGCTAATGAAAAACTGTTTTTT. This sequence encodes CASSQDPPQGANEKLFF.

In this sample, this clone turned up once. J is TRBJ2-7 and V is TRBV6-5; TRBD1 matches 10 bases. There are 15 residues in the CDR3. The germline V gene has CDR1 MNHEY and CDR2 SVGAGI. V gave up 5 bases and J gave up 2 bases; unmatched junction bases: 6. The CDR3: CASSKGQGKAYEQYF. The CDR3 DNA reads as TGTGCCAGCAGTAAGGGACAGGGGAAAGCCTACGAGCAGTACTTC.

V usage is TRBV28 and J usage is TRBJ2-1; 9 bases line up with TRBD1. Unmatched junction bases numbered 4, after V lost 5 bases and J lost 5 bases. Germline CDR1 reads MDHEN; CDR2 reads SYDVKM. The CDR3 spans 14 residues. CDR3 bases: TGTGCCAGCAGTAGGGACAGGGCACACAATGAGCAGTTCTTC. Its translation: CASSRDRAHNEQFF.

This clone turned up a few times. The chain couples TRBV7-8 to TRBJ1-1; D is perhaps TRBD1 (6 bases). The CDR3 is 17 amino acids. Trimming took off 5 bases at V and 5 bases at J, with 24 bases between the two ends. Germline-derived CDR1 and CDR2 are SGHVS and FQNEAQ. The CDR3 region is CASSPGDTHRLRTEAFF. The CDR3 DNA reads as TGTGCCAGCAGCCCAGGGGATACCCACAGGTTGCGGACTGAAGCTTTCTTT.

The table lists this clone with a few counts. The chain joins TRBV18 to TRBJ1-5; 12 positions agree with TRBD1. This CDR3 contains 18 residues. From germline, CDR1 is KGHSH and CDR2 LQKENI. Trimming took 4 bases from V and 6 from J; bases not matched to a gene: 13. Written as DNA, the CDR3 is TGTGCCAGCTCACGACGGCCTCCCGGGACAGGGGGCGGTCAGCCCCAGCATTTT. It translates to CASSRRPPGTGGGQPQHF.

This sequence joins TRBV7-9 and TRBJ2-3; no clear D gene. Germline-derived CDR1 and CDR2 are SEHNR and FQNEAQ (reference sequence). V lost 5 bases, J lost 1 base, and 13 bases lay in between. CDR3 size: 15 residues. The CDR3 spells CASSPSESGTDTQYF. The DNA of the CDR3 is TGTGCCAGCAGCCCCTCCGAGAGTGGCACAGATACGCAGTATTTT.

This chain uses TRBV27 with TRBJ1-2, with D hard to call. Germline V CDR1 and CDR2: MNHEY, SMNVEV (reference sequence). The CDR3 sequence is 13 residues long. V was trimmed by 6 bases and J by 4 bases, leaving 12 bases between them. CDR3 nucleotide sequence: TGTGCCAGCAGCCCAGCGGGGTCCTATGGCTACACCTTC. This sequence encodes CASSPAGSYGYTF.